This paragraph covers one T cell receptor (beta chain) sequence. Its matching antigen is unknown. This entry belongs to a study of cytomegalovirus exposure and HLA in healthy donors. General study findings and limits: Per published accounts, TCR beta sequences correctly predicted the HLA-A and HLA-B alleles of most subjects. The study carried out a later analysis of TCR beta sequences. It associated approximately 17,000 of them with specific HLA alleles at a false discovery rate of 0.05. Rates of TCR association differed by HLA locus in a later analysis, with DRB1 highest and HLA-C lowest.

Primers included in the PCR were 60 Vbeta and 13 Jbeta primers. As originally analysed: Roughly 73 million unique TCR beta chains, around 10 million of them shared, were counted by a later analysis. Libraries were prepared by immunoSEQ multiplex PCR; TCRdb keeps only in-frame clonotypes and omits some of them. D and trimming were read from the DNA, whereas the V and J calls and clone size are those reported in that table. Found here are about 210,000 clones, almost 80% of them singletons; the top ten hold 1.8%. V shed 3 bases and J shed 0 bases, with 6 bases lying between them. This CDR3 region has 14 residues. From germline, CDR1 is MNHEY and CDR2 SMNVEV (reference sequence).

The sequenced sample was PBMCs. This TCR was recovered from a male donor in good health and CMV-seronegative. The J gene is TRBJ1-3, the V gene TRBV27; D ambiguous. The CDR3 here is CASSFTPSGNTIYF. The CDR3 coding sequence is TGTGCCAGCAGTTTTACTCCCTCTGGAAACACCATATATTTT.